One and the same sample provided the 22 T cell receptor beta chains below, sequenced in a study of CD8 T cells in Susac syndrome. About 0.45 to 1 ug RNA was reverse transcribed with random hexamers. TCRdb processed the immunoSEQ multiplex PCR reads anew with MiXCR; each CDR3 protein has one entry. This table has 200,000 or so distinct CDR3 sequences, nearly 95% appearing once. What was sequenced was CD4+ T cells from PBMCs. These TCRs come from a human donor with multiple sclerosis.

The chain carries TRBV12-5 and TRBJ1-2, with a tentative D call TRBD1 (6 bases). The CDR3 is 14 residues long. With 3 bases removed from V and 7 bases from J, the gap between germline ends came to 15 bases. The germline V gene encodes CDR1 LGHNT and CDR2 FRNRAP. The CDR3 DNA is TGTGCTAGTGGTTTACCAGAGGGGGTCTCTGGCTACACCTTC. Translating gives CASGLPEGVSGYTF.

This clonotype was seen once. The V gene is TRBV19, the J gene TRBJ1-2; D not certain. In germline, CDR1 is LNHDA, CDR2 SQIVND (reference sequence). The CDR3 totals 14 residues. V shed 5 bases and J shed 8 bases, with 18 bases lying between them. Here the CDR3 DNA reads TGTGCCAGTAGTCCCGACACAACCAGCAAGGGCTACACCTTC. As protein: CASSPDTTSKGYTF.

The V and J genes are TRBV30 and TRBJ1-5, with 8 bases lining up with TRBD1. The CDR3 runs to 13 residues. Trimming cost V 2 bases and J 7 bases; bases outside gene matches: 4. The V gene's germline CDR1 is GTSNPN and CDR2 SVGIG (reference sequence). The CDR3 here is CAWSRDRLQPQHF. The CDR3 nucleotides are TGTGCCTGGAGTAGGGACAGGCTCCAGCCCCAGCATTTT. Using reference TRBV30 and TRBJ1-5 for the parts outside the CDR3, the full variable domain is SQTIHQWPATLVQPVGSPLSLECTVEGTSNPNLYWYRQAAGRGLQLLFYSVGIGQISSEVPQNLSASRPQDRQFILSSKKLLLSDSGFYLCAWSRDRLQPQHFGDGTRLSIL.

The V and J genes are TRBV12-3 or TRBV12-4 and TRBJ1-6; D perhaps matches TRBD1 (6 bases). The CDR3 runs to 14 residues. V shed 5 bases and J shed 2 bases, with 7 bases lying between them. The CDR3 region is CASSQGPYNSPLHF. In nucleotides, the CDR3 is TGTGCCAGCAGTCAGGGGCCCTATAATTCACCCCTCCACTTT.

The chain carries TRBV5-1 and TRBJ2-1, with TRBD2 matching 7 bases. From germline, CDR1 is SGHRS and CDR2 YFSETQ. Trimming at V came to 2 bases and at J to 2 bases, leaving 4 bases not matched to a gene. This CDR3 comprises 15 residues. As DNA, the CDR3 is TGCGCCAGCAGCTTCACAGCGGGACCCTACAATGAGCAGTTCTTC. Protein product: CASSFTAGPYNEQFF.

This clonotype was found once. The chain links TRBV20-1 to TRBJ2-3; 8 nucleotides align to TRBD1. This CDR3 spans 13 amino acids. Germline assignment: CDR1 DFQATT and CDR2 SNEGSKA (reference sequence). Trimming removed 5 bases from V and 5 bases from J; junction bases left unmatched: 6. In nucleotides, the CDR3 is TGCAGTGCTGGGGGGACAGGCCTAGATACGCAGTATTTT. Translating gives CSAGGTGLDTQYF.

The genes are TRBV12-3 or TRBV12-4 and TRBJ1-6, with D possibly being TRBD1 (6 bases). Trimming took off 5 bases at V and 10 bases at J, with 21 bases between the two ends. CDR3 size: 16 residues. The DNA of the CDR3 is TGTGCCAGCAGTCTCTCCGCGGCAGGGGCCGACTCACCCCTCCACTTT. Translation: CASSLSAAGADSPLHF.

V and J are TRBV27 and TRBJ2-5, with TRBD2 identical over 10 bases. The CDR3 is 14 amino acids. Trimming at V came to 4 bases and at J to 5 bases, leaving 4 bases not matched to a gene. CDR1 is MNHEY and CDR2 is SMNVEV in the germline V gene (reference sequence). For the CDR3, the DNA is TGTGCCAGCAGTTCGGGACTAGCGAGGGAGACCCAGTACTTC. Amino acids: CASSSGLARETQYF.

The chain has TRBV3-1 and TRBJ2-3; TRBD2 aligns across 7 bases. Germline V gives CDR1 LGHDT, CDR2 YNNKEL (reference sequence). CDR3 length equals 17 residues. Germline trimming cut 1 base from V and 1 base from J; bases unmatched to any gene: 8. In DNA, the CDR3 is TGTGCCAGCAGCCAAGGGGTCGGCACTAGCGGCACAGATACGCAGTATTTT. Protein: CASSQGVGTSGTDTQYF.

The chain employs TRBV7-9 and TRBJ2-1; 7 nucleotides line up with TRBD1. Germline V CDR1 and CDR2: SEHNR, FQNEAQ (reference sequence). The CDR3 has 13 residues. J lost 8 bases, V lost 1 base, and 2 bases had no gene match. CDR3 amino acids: CASSLDRGHEQFF. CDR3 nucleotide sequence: TGTGCCAGCAGCTTAGACAGGGGCCATGAGCAGTTCTTC.

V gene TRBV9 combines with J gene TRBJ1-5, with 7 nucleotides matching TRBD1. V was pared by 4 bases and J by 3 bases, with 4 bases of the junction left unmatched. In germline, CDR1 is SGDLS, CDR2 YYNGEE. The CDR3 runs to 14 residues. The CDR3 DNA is TGTGCCAGCAGCCAACAGGGGACCAATCAGCCCCAGCATTTT. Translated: CASSQQGTNQPQHF.

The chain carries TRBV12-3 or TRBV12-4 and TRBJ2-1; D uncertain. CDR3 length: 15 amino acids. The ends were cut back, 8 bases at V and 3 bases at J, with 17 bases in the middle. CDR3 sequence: CASSPGVESYNEQFF. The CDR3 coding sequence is TGTGCCAGCTCCCCCGGAGTGGAAAGCTACAATGAGCAGTTCTTC.

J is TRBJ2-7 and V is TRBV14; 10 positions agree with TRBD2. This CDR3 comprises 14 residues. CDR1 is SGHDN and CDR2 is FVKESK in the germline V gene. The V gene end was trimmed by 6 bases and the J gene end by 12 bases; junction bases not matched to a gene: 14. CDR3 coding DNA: TGTGCCAGCAGTCGGACCCTAGCGGGAGCTCAATGGTACTTC. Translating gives CASSRTLAGAQWYF.

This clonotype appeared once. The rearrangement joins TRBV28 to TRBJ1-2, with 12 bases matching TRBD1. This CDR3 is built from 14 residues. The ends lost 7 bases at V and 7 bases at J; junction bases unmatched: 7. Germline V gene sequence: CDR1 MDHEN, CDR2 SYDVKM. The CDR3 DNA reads TGTGCCAGCATATCGGGACAGGGGGCGGTTGGCTACACCTTC. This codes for CASISGQGAVGYTF.

CDR3 protein: CSENHRGDNSPLHF. The CDR3 DNA follows: TGCAGCGAAAATCACAGGGGCGATAATTCACCCCTCCACTTT. The chain is built from TRBV29-1 and TRBJ1-6, with 7 bases lining up with TRBD1. The CDR3 has 14 amino acids. In germline, CDR1 is SQVTM, CDR2 ANQGSEA. With V trimmed by 7 bases and J by 5 bases, 8 bases remained unmatched.

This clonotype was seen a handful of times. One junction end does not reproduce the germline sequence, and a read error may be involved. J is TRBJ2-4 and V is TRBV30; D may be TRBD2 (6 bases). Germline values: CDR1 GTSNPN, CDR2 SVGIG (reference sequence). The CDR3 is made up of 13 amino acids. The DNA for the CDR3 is TGTGCCTGGAGTGTAAGTCTCGCCGCAGGGAGGCACTTC. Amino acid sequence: CAWSVSLAAGRHF. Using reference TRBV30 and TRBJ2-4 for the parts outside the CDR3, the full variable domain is SQTIHQWPATLVQPVGSPLSLECTVEGTSNPNLYWYRQAAGRGLQLLFYSVGIGQISSEVPQNLSASRPQDRQFILSSKKLLLSDSGFYLCAWSVSLAAGRHFGAGTRLSVL.

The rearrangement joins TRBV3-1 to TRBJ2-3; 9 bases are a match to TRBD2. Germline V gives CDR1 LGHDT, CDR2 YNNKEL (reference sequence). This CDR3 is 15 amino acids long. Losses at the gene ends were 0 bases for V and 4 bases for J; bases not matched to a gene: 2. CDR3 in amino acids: CASSQDGLASDTQYF. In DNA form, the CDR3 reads TGTGCCAGCAGCCAAGATGGACTAGCGTCAGATACGCAGTATTTT.

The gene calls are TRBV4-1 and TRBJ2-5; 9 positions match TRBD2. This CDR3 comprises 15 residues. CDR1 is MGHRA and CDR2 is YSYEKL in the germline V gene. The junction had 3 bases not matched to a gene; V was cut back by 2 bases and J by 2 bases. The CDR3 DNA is TGCGCCAGCAGCCAACGAGCGGGAGGACAAGAGACCCAGTACTTC. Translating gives CASSQRAGGQETQYF.

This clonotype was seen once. The CDR3 DNA reads TGCAGCGTTCTTAACCCAGGGGAAAAGTACAATGAGCAGTTCTTC. This encodes CSVLNPGEKYNEQFF. The chain carries TRBV29-1 and TRBJ2-1, with D perhaps matching TRBD1 (6 bases). Germline V gene data show CDR1 as SQVTM and CDR2 as ANQGSEA. Trimming shortened V by 5 bases and J by 4 bases, and 18 bases separated the two germline ends. The CDR3 is 15 amino acids.

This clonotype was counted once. The CDR3 reads CAWSLTGSAGELFF. The CDR3 nucleotides read TGTGCCTGGAGTCTTACAGGGTCGGCCGGGGAGCTGTTTTTT. The V call is TRBV30, the J call TRBJ2-2; possible D gene TRBD1, 6 bases. This CDR3 spans 14 amino acids. V was trimmed by 2 bases and J by 6 bases, leaving 13 bases between them. The germline CDR1 and CDR2 sequences are GTSNPN and SVGIG (reference sequence).

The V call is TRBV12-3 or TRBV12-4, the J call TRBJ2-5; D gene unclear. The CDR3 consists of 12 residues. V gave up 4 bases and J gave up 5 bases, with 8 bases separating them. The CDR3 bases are TGTGCCAGCAGTTCCGAAGGGGAGACCCAGTACTTC. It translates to CASSSEGETQYF.

DNA for the CDR3: TGTGCCAGCAGCTTAATTGAGACCCAGTACTTC. Translating gives CASSLIETQYF. The J gene is TRBJ2-5, the V gene TRBV7-9, with no clear D. CDR1 and CDR2 from the germline V gene are SEHNR and FQNEAQ (reference sequence). This CDR3 comprises 11 residues. Trimming shortened V by 2 bases and J by 5 bases, and 3 bases separated the two germline ends.